The rows below give T cell receptor beta chains drawn from one sample of a study of cytomegalovirus exposure and HLA in healthy donors. The method was immunoSEQ multiplex PCR; TCRdb's version includes in-frame clones alone and lacks a portion of them. The sample consists of some 190,000 clones, 60% to 85% of them appearing once. The sample consisted of PBMCs. Every receptor here comes from a woman in her thirties or forties in good health and CMV-seronegative. CDR3s include the opening cysteine and the closing phenylalanine or tryptophan. The order of the fields is D gene, clone size, V gene, J gene, CDR3 protein, CDR3 DNA. The D gene is left open where the match is weak. For some rows the clone size is stated as once, few or many, or as a class when expanded; others skip it.

-	few	TRBV5-1	TRBJ1-1	CASSRDMNTEAFF	TGCGCCAGCAGCCGAGACATGAACACTGAAGCTTTCTTT
-	-	TRBV7-2	TRBJ2-2	CASSLVATGELFF	TGTGCCAGCAGCTTAGTAGCGACCGGGGAGCTGTTTTTT
-	-	TRBV25-1	TRBJ2-7	CASRAAGSYEQYF	TGTGCCAGCCGGGCGGCGGGGTCCTACGAGCAGTACTTC
TRBD1	once	TRBV5-5	TRBJ2-7	CASSSGTGGYEQYF	TGTGCCAGCAGCTCCGGGACAGGGGGGTACGAGCAGTACTTC
TRBD2	-	TRBV7-2	TRBJ2-7	CASSFRTSSYEQYF	TGTGCCAGCAGCTTCCGGACTAGCAGCTACGAGCAGTACTTC
-	-	TRBV4-1	TRBJ2-7	CASSQGQGRIYEQYF	TGCGCCAGCAGCCAAGGGCAGGGGAGAATCTACGAGCAGTACTTC
-	-	TRBV15	TRBJ2-2	CATSGGGGSFYRELFF	TGTGCCACCAGCGGAGGGGGCGGGAGTTTTTATAGGGAGCTGTTTTTT
TRBD1	-	TRBV11-2	TRBJ2-3	CASSPGTGTYTDTQYF	TGTGCCAGCAGCCCAGGGACAGGCACGTACACAGATACGCAGTATTTT
TRBD1	-	TRBV29-1	TRBJ1-6	CSVEVGQPPQPRF	TGCAGCGTTGAAGTGGGACAGCCACCCCAGCCCCGTTTT
-	few	TRBV19	TRBJ1-5	CASSIFADSNQPQHF	TGTGCCAGTAGTATATTCGCAGATAGCAATCAGCCCCAGCATTTT
TRBD1	-	TRBV19	TRBJ1-1	CASSMQGGTEAFF	TGTGCCAGTAGTATGCAGGGGGGCACTGAAGCTTTCTTT
-	few	TRBV6-6	TRBJ2-5	CASSYQIRVLETQYF	TGTGCCAGCAGTTACCAAATCAGGGTCCTAGAGACCCAGTACTTC
-	once	TRBV9	TRBJ1-1	CASSVAKGDTEAFF	TGTGCCAGCAGCGTAGCAAAAGGGGACACTGAAGCTTTCTTT
-	-	TRBV10-3	TRBJ1-1	CAISEVDSLNTEAFF	TGTGCCATCAGTGAGGTTGACTCTCTGAACACTGAAGCTTTCTTT
-	-	TRBV2	TRBJ1-1	CASRRGTANTEAFF	TGTGCCAGCAGACGCGGGACCGCGAACACCGAAGCTTTCTTT
-	-	TRBV11-3	TRBJ2-3	CASSLMRSTDTQYF	TGTGCCAGCAGCTTGATGCGGAGCACAGATACGCAGTATTTT
TRBD1	once	TRBV19	TRBJ2-7	CASSRAGTGSYEQYF	TGTGCCAGTAGCCGAGCCGGGACAGGCTCCTACGAGCAGTACTTC
TRBD2	-	TRBV14	TRBJ2-2	CASSPTSGSYKAGELFF	TGTGCCAGCAGCCCGACTAGCGGGAGTTATAAGGCCGGGGAGCTGTTTTTT
-	once	TRBV6-4	TRBJ2-3	CAGSWLSGSTDTQYF	TGTGCCGGTTCCTGGCTAAGCGGGAGCACAGATACGCAGTATTTT
-	-	TRBV6-5	TRBJ2-5	CASTYEETQYF	TGTGCCAGCACCTACGAAGAGACCCAGTACTTC
TRBD2	-	TRBV28	TRBJ2-5	CASRISGQETQYF	TGTGCCAGCAGGATTAGCGGGCAAGAGACCCAGTACTTC
-	-	TRBV6-6	TRBJ2-3	CASSYVLRGDTQYF	TGTGCCAGCAGTTACGTCCTCAGGGGAGATACGCAGTATTTT
-	-	TRBV19	TRBJ1-6	CASSTPGRQNSPLHF	TGTGCCAGTAGTACCCCGGGCCGACAGAATTCACCCCTCCACTTT
TRBD1	-	TRBV19	TRBJ1-5	CASSVTGGRRPQHF	TGTGCCAGTAGTGTGACAGGGGGACGGCGGCCCCAGCATTTT
TRBD1	-	TRBV29-1	TRBJ1-2	CSVPGGTGGSEHGYTF	TGCAGCGTTCCGGGAGGGACAGGGGGCTCTGAGCACGGCTACACCTTC
TRBD2	-	TRBV4-2	TRBJ2-3	CASSQETPSGSPDTQYF	TGTGCCAGCAGCCAAGAAACCCCTAGCGGGAGTCCAGATACGCAGTATTTT
-	-	TRBV11-3	TRBJ2-1	CASSPGGTRNEQFF	TGTGCCAGCAGCCCAGGAGGGACGAGGAATGAGCAGTTCTTC
-	-	TRBV6-6	TRBJ2-5	CASSSRGQETQYF	TGTGCCAGCAGCTCTCGGGGCCAAGAGACCCAGTACTTC
TRBD2	-	TRBV7-8	TRBJ2-1	CASSLALAGAYEQFF	TGTGCCAGCAGCTTAGCACTAGCGGGAGCGTATGAGCAGTTCTTC
-	-	TRBV7-8	TRBJ2-7	CASSTYLGRYEQYF	TGTGCCAGCAGCACCTACCTAGGGAGGTACGAGCAGTACTTC
TRBD1	few	TRBV19	TRBJ1-2	CASSSTRQGGDYGYTF	TGTGCCAGTAGTTCAACACGACAGGGAGGCGACTATGGCTACACCTTC
-	-	TRBV10-3	TRBJ2-6	CAISRESGANVLTF	TGTGCCATCAGTAGAGAGTCTGGGGCCAACGTCCTGACTTTC
-	few	TRBV12-5	TRBJ2-2	CASGLFPSRSTGELFF	TGTGCTAGTGGTTTGTTTCCTAGCCGTAGTACCGGGGAGCTGTTTTTT
TRBD1	-	TRBV7-6	TRBJ1-3	CASCPGTGIGNTIYF	TGTGCCAGCTGCCCCGGGACAGGGATCGGCAACACCATATATTTT
-	-	TRBV27	TRBJ2-2	CASSQGRGMTGELFF	TGTGCCAGCAGTCAGGGTAGGGGCATGACCGGGGAGCTGTTTTTT
-	-	TRBV6-6	TRBJ2-7	CSVGGANYEQYF	TGTTCCGTTGGGGGGGCGAACTACGAGCAGTACTTC
-	-	TRBV7-2	TRBJ1-1	CASSDSVRPGEAFF	TGTGCCAGCAGCGATAGTGTCCGGCCAGGTGAAGCTTTCTTT
TRBD1	few	TRBV6-5	TRBJ2-5	CASLNDRDQETQYF	TGTGCCAGCCTAAACGACAGGGACCAAGAGACCCAGTACTTC
TRBD1	-	TRBV4-2	TRBJ1-1	CASSSLDRGGGAEAFF	TGTGCCAGCAGCAGCCTGGACAGGGGGGGTGGCGCTGAAGCTTTCTTT
TRBD2	few	TRBV7-2	TRBJ2-3	CASSLAPAGGPDTQYF	TGTGCCAGCAGCTTAGCACCAGCGGGAGGGCCTGATACGCAGTATTTT
-	-	TRBV30	TRBJ1-2	CAWSKGIQDYGYTF	TGTGCCTGGAGTAAGGGGATTCAGGACTATGGCTACACCTTC
-	-	TRBV29-1	TRBJ1-1	CSAGQAMNTEAFF	TGCAGCGCTGGGCAGGCCATGAACACTGAAGCTTTCTTT
-	-	TRBV4-3	TRBJ1-6	CASSLSGEVNSPLHF	TGCGCCAGCAGCCTCTCGGGGGAGGTTAATTCACCCCTCCACTTT